This TCR beta chain originates from a study of glioma-infiltrating T cells after dendritic cell vaccination (dated by TCRdb to the mid-2010s). The study in broad terms: A cohort of approximately 15 glioblastoma patients from Phase I and II dendritic cell vaccination trials was included, of whom 9 were newly diagnosed and 6 had recurrent disease. Between the early 2000s and the early 2010s, the patients were given dendritic cell vaccination pulsed with autologous tumor lysate. The vaccine consisted of monocyte-derived dendritic cells cultured approximately seven days with IL-4 and GM-CSF, then pulsed overnight with autologous tumor lysate. Three intradermal dendritic cell vaccine injections were administered to patients at biweekly intervals in the arm below the axilla. In glioblastoma patients vaccinated with dendritic cells, deep sequencing of TCR beta CDR3 regions served to measure the amount of tumor-infiltrating lymphocytes and to compare repertoires between tumor and blood. Survival after dendritic cell vaccination was correlated with TCR sequencing metrics such as TIL content and the overlap between tumor and blood repertoires.

Summary of the overall study and its limitations: TCR clonality showed no direct relationship with survival, which suggests that a diverse polyclonal response may matter. The response model built on TCR overlap across three groups was characterized as speculative, with prospective validation still needed. The cohort was small and heterogeneous, with few patients having full blood and tumor sets and even fewer initial-recurrent tumor pairs. After dendritic cell vaccination, a higher estimated pretreatment TIL content predicted longer time to progression and longer overall survival.

From the germline V gene, CDR1 is SGHRS and CDR2 is YFSETQ. A distance of 14 bases separates the germline ends of V and J, which lose 3 bases and 5 bases respectively. Taken from cysteine to phenylalanine, the CDR3 has 14 residues. Only the CDR3 DNA is retained, 42 bases long and in frame from the first base. This specimen's time point label, per the study, means: after dendritic cell vaccination, including at tumor progression/relapse. Patients were selected for having adequate residual fresh-frozen tumor tissue and more than two years of available survival data. Although molecular status otherwise differed among the glioblastoma patients, no patient had an isocitrate dehydrogenase mutation. PBMC were collected before vaccination, two weeks after the third vaccination, and at tumor progression when it occurred. Genomic DNA was extracted with the Qiagen DNeasy Blood extraction Kit. TCRB CDR3 regions were amplified from 1.5 to 2.5 ug genomic DNA, or all available DNA if less, using the immunoSEQ assay. The multiplex PCR employed 60 forward primers targeting TCR V beta segments and 13 reverse primers targeting J beta segments. To estimate the number of reads per starting template, synthetic control templates were added to each sample at limiting dilution. Sequencing produced 87 bp reads on the Illumina HiSeq System. Under the source paper's analysis protocol: PCR and sequencing errors were removed by a nearest neighbor algorithm that merged closely related sequences. TCR overlap was defined as the percentage of unique tumor TCR beta sequences that were also present in the same patient's peripheral blood. TCRdb limited this immuneACCESS table to in-frame rearrangements with V and J called. A share of clones is missing; checked studies link under half to unresolved V genes, and the rest is unexplained. Clone size and V and J calls were adopted from that table, with D and trimming inferred from the DNA. The sample table contains fewer than 60,000 clones; only one count was recorded for 70% to 90% of them. The top ten clonotypes cover around 5% of the sample.

Remarks on this clone: Its antigen is not yet known. Base qualities are not at hand, and no much larger clone is one base apart.

The sequence was collected from a human donor with glioblastoma. The chain is encoded by TRBV5-1 joined to TRBJ2-5, with no D gene named confidently. Sequencing was performed on blood, taken after dendritic cell vaccination. CDR3 protein: CASSSATHGETQYF. The bases are TGCGCCAGCAGCTCCGCCACCCACGGGGAGACCCAGTACTTC.